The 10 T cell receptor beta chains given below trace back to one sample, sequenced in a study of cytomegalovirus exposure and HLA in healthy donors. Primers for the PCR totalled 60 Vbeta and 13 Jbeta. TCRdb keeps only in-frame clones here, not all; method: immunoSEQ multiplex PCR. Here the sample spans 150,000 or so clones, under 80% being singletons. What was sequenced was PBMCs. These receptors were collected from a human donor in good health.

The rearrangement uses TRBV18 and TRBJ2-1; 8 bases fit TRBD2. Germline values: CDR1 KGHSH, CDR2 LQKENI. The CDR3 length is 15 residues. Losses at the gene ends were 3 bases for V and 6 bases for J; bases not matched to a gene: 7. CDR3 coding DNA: TGTGCCAGCTCACCGGACGGGGGGGCCATCAATGAGCAGTTCTTC. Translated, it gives CASSPDGGAINEQFF.

The CDR3 DNA reads TGTGCCAGCATGGGCGGCGGGGGGGTCACAGATACGCAGTATTTT. Protein sequence: CASMGGGGVTDTQYF. The gene calls are TRBV2 and TRBJ2-3; 9 bases agree with TRBD2. Per the germline V gene, CDR1 is SNHLY and CDR2 is FYNNEI. V lost 7 bases, J lost 2 bases, and 7 bases stayed unmatched. The CDR3 has 15 amino acids.

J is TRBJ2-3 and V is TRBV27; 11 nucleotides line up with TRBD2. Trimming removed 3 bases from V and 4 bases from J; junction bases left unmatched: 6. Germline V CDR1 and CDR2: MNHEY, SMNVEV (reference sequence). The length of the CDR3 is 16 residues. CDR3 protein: CASSLSLAGGADTQYF. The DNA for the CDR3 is TGTGCCAGCAGTTTGTCCCTAGCGGGGGGCGCAGATACGCAGTATTTT.

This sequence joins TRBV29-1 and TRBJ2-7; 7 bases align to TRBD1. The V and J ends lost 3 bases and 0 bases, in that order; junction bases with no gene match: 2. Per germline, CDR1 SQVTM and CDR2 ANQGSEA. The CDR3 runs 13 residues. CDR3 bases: TGCAGCGTTGACGGACAGGACTCCTACGAGCAGTACTTC. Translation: CSVDGQDSYEQYF.

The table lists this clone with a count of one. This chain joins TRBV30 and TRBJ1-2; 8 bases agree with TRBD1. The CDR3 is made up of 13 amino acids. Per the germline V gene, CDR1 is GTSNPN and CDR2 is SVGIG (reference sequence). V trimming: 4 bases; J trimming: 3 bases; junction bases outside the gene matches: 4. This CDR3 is CAWTGGADYGYTF. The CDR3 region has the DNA TGTGCCTGGACAGGGGGCGCCGACTATGGCTACACCTTC. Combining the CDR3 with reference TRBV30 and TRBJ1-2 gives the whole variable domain SQTIHQWPATLVQPVGSPLSLECTVEGTSNPNLYWYRQAAGRGLQLLFYSVGIGQISSEVPQNLSASRPQDRQFILSSKKLLLSDSGFYLCAWTGGADYGYTFGSGTRLTVV.

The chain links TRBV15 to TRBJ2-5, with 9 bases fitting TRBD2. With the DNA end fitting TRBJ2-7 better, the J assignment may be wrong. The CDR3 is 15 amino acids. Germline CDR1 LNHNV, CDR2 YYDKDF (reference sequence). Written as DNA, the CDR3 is TGTGCCACCAGCAGAGATCCAGCGGGGGGCTACGAGCAGTACTTC. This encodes CATSRDPAGGYEQYF.

The CDR3 region is CASSRSSGGYEQYF. The CDR3 DNA reads TGTGCCAGCAGTCGAAGTTCAGGGGGCTACGAGCAGTACTTC. The chain carries TRBV9 and TRBJ2-7; 7 nucleotides match TRBD1. The CDR3 contains 14 residues. Germline V gene lookup returns CDR1 SGDLS and CDR2 YYNGEE. With V trimmed by 5 bases and J by 3 bases, 8 bases remained unmatched.

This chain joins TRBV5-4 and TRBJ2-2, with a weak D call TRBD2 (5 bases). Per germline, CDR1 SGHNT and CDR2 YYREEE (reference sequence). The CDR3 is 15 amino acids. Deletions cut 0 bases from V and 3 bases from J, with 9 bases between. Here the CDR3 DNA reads TGTGCCAGCAGCTTGGGGACTGAGTACACCGGGGAGCTGTTTTTT. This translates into CASSLGTEYTGELFF.

CDR3 coding DNA: TGTGCCAGCTCGCCGCAAAGGGGAACTGAAAAACTGTTTTTT. The encoded protein is CASSPQRGTEKLFF. V usage is TRBV18 and J usage is TRBJ1-4; possibly TRBD1 for D (5 bases). Trimming removed 6 bases at V and 7 bases at J, with 15 bases between. The CDR3 runs to 14 residues. From germline, CDR1 is KGHSH and CDR2 LQKENI.

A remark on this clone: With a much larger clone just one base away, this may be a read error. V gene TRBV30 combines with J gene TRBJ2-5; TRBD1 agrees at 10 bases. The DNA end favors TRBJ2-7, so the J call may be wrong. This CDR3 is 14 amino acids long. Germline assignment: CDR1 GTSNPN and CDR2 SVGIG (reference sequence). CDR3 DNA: TGTGCCTGGAGTGCCGGGACAGGGGATTACGAGCAGTACTTC. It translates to CAWSAGTGDYEQYF.